Sequencing of this TCR beta chain was carried out in a study of blood T cell repertoires in COVID-19. Study overall: Spain, Italy and the United States supplied samples that represented acute and convalescent COVID-19.

The V and J ends lost 2 bases and 7 bases respectively, with 14 bases between them. CDR3 size: 14 residues. Germline CDR1 is SNHLY and CDR2 is FYNNEI. Per the authors' pipeline: It was from reference gene primer amplification that nucleated cell counts were estimated. Method: immunoSEQ multiplex PCR; TCRdb's copy keeps in-frame clones and lacks some. That table is the source of V, J and clone size, and D and trimming were worked out from the DNA. The data show roughly 360,000 clones, approximately 80% seen once. V and J are TRBV2 and TRBJ1-2, with a possible D match to TRBD1 (5 bases). The origin of this receptor is a human donor with acute or convalescent COVID-19. The donor label of this sample is uncertain. Source material: peripheral blood. This CDR3 is CASSENEGAVGYTF. The CDR3 region has the DNA TGTGCCAGCAGTGAAAATGAAGGGGCCGTTGGCTACACCTTC.